These T cell receptor beta chains were read from a single sample in a study of shared clonotypes between healthy human individuals. Clones were sequenced by immunoSEQ multiplex PCR, and TCRdb holds only the in-frame ones, with some missing. Here the sample spans more than 400,000 clones, approximately 80% being singletons. The sample comprised PBMCs. These TCRs come from a woman aged 40 to 50 in good health. Some clones in this sample may be carry-over from other donors' samples. The CDR3 runs from the conserved cysteine through the conserved F or W. The D gene is left open where the match is weak. For some rows the clone size is stated as once, few or many, or as a class when expanded; others skip it.

d_call j_call clone_size v_call cdr3_aa cdr3_nt
TRBD2 TRBJ2-7 once TRBV5-4 CASSSPLADSHEQYF TGTGCCAGCAGCTCGCCACTAGCGGATTCACACGAGCAGTACTTC
NA TRBJ2-5 NA TRBV5-8 CASSLGRGRGETQYF TGTGCCAGCAGCTTGGGACGGGGGCGTGGGGAGACCCAGTACTTC
NA TRBJ1-3 NA TRBV7-9 CASSRRGSSGNTIYF TGTGCCAGCAGCCGGCGGGGATCTTCTGGAAACACCATATATTTT
TRBD1 TRBJ2-5 NA TRBV5-1 CASSSETGTETQYF TGCGCCAGCAGCTCTGAGACAGGGACGGAGACCCAGTACTTC
TRBD1 TRBJ2-6 NA TRBV5-1 CASSTDTGVWAGANVLTF TGCGCCAGCTCAACAGATACAGGGGTATGGGCTGGGGCCAACGTCCTGACTTTC
NA TRBJ1-1 NA TRBV11-1 CASTDRGDNTEAFF TGTGCCAGCACCGATCGGGGGGATAACACTGAAGCTTTCTTT
NA TRBJ2-3 NA TRBV5-1 CASSSSRGDTQYF TGCGCCAGCAGCTCCTCCCGTGGGGATACGCAGTATTTT
NA TRBJ1-5 few TRBV11-2 CASSLGRQSNQPQHF TGTGCCAGCAGCTTAGGTCGCCAGTCCAATCAGCCCCAGCATTTT
TRBD2 TRBJ2-7 NA TRBV11-2 CASSLGLAGIYEQYF TGTGCCAGCAGCTTAGGACTAGCGGGAATCTACGAGCAGTACTTC
NA TRBJ1-4 NA TRBV28 CASSLWGEKLFF TGTGCCAGCAGTTTATGGGGGGAAAAACTGTTTTTT
NA TRBJ2-7 NA TRBV27 CASSSNRESEQYF TGTGCCAGCAGTTCTAACAGGGAAAGCGAGCAGTACTTC
TRBD1 TRBJ2-7 NA TRBV7-2 CASRPGTASYEQYF TGTGCCAGCAGACCCGGGACAGCTTCCTACGAGCAGTACTTC
TRBD2 TRBJ2-5 NA TRBV14 CASSPGRLAGGETQYF TGTGCCAGCAGCCCTGGCCGACTAGCGGGAGGGGAGACCCAGTACTTC
NA TRBJ2-7 once TRBV30 CAWSVLRPYEQYF TGTGCCTGGAGTGTACTGCGGCCGTACGAGCAGTACTTC
NA TRBJ2-3 NA TRBV7-9 CASSLDRADTQYF TGTGCCAGCAGCTTAGACCGAGCAGATACGCAGTATTTT
TRBD2 TRBJ2-1 NA TRBV7-3 CASSLSTSGANNEQFF TGTGCCAGCAGCTTAAGCACTAGCGGGGCTAACAATGAGCAGTTCTTC
TRBD1 TRBJ1-1 once TRBV7-2 CASSLDIRGRTTEAFF TGTGCCAGCAGCTTAGATATCAGGGGGCGAACGACTGAAGCTTTCTTT
NA TRBJ2-7 NA TRBV10-1 CASSAAGFYEQYF TGCGCCAGCAGTGCCGCAGGGTTCTACGAGCAGTACTTC
NA TRBJ1-1 NA TRBV19 CASITSTRTEAFF TGTGCCAGTATAACCTCAACCCGCACTGAAGCTTTCTTT
NA TRBJ2-1 once TRBV5-1 CASSFYGKSYNEQFF TGCGCCAGCAGCTTTTACGGTAAATCCTACAATGAGCAGTTCTTC
TRBD1 TRBJ2-7 NA TRBV4-3 CASSQDWTGAFYEQYF TGCGCCAGCAGCCAAGATTGGACAGGGGCCTTCTACGAGCAGTACTTC
NA TRBJ1-5 NA TRBV7-9 CASSLSGGGSPSNQPQHF TGTGCCAGCAGCTTAAGCGGGGGGGGCAGCCCCAGCAATCAGCCCCAGCATTTT
NA TRBJ2-5 NA TRBV11-1 CASSFPFGSQETQYF TGTGCCAGCAGCTTCCCCTTCGGCTCTCAAGAGACCCAGTACTTC
NA TRBJ2-2 few TRBV6-6 CAGRSGTDTGELFF TGTGCCGGTAGGTCAGGGACGGACACCGGGGAGCTGTTTTTT
TRBD2 TRBJ2-5 NA TRBV6-5 CASSPLAGASAKYF TGTGCCAGCAGTCCTCTAGCGGGGGCCTCCGCGAAGTACTTC
NA TRBJ2-1 NA TRBV7-2 CASSPYQGLRDNEQFF TGTGCCAGCAGCCCTTACCAAGGGCTGCGGGACAATGAGCAGTTCTTC
NA TRBJ2-5 once TRBV7-2 CASRAEETQYF TGTGCCAGCAGGGCAGAAGAGACCCAGTACTTC
NA TRBJ1-5 NA TRBV9 CASSAGHSGQPQHF TGTGCCAGCAGCGCGGGACATTCTGGACAGCCCCAGCATTTT
NA TRBJ2-3 NA TRBV5-1 CASSRDSSTDTQYF TGCGCCAGCAGCAGGGACTCCAGCACAGATACGCAGTATTTT
NA TRBJ2-3 NA TRBV18 CASSPPVRDTQYF TGTGCCAGCTCACCACCCGTACGAGATACGCAGTATTTT
NA TRBJ1-1 NA TRBV28 CASSPEYTEAFF TGTGCCAGCAGTCCAGAATACACTGAAGCTTTCTTT
NA TRBJ1-1 few TRBV18 CASSGSQDNEAFF TGTGCCAGCTCAGGATCACAGGATAATGAAGCTTTCTTT
TRBD2 TRBJ2-1 NA TRBV4-3 CASSQDPTAGWNEQFF TGCGCCAGCAGCCAAGATCCCACAGCGGGATGGAATGAGCAGTTCTTC
TRBD1 TRBJ1-1 NA TRBV2 CATFPGTGRSTEAFF TGTGCCACCTTCCCAGGGACAGGGAGGAGCACTGAAGCTTTCTTT
NA TRBJ1-4 NA TRBV7-9 CASSPRGSTREKLFF TGTGCCAGCAGCCCCAGGGGTAGTACCCGGGAAAAACTGTTTTTT
TRBD1 TRBJ2-1 NA TRBV28 CASSWAGTGYNEQFF TGTGCCAGCAGTTGGGCCGGGACAGGGTATAATGAGCAGTTCTTC
NA TRBJ2-5 NA TRBV6-1 CASSDRDQETQYF TGTGCCAGCAGTGATAGGGACCAAGAGACCCAGTACTTC